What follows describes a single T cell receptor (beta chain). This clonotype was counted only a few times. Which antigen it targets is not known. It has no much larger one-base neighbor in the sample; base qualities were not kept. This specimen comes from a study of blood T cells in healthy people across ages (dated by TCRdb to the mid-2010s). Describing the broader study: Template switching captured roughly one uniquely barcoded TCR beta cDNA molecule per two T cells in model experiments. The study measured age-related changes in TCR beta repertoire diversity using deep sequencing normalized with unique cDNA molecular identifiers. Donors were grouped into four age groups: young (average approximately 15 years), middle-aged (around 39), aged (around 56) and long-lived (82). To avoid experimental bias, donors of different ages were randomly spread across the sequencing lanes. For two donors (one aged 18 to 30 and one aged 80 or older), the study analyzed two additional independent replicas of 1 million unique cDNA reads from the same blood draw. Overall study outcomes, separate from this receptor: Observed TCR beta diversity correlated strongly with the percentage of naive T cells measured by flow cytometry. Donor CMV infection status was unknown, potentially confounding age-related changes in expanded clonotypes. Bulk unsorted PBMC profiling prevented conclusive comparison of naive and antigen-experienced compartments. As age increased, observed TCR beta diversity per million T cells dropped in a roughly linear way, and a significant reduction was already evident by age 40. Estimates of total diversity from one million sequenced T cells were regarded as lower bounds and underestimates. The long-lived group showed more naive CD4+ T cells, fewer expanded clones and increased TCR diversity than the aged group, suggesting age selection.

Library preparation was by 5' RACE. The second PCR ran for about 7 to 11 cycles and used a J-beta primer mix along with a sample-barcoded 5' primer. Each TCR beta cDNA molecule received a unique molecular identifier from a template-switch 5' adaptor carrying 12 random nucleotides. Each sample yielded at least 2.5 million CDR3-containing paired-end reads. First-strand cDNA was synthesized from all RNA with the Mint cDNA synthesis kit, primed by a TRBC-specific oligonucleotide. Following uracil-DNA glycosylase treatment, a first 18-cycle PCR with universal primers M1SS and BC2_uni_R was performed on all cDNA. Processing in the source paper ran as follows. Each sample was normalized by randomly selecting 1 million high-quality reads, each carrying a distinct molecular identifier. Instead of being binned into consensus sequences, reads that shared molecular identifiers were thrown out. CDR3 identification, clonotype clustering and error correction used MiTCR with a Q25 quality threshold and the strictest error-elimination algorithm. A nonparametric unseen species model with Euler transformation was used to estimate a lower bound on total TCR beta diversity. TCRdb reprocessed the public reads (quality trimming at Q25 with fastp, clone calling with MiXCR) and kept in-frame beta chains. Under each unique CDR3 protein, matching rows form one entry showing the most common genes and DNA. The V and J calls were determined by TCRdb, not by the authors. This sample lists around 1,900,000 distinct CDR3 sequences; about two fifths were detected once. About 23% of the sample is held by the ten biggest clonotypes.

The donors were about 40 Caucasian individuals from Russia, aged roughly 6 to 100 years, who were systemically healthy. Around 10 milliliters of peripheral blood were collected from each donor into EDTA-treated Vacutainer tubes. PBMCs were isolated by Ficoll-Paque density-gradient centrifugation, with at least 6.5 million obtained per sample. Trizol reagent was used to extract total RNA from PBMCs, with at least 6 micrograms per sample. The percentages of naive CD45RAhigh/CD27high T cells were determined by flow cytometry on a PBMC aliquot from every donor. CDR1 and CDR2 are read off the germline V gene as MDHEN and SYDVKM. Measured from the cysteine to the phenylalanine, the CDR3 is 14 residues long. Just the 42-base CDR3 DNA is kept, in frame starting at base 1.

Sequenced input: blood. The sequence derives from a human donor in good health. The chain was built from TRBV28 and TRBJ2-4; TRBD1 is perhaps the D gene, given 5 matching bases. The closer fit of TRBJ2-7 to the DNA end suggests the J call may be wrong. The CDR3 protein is CASGEPRQLYEQYF. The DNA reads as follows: TGTGCCAGCGGAGAACCACGACAGCTCTACGAGCAGTACTTC.